These T cell receptor beta chains were read from a single sample in a study of beta chain features in type 1 diabetes. Generated by immunoSEQ multiplex PCR, the TCRdb table keeps only in-frame clones and is missing some. This table holds over 100,000 clones, about a sixth found once. Sequencing used central memory CD4+ T cells from blood. All receptors come from a man younger than 45 with type 1 diabetes. CDR3s include the opening cysteine and the closing phenylalanine or tryptophan. A D gene is named only where the DNA matches it firmly. Some rows have no size entry. The others give once, few or many, or a class for an expanded clone.

d_gene	abundance	v_gene	j_gene	CDR3nt	CDR3aa
NA	few	TRBV7-2	TRBJ2-5	TGTGCCAGCAGCTGGGGTACAGGAGAGACCCAGTACTTC	CASSWGTGETQYF
NA	few	TRBV7-2	TRBJ2-5	TGCGCCAGCAGCCAGGGGTCATGGGAGACCCAGTACTTC	CASSQGSWETQYF
NA	few	TRBV4-3	TRBJ2-1	TGCGCCAGCAGCCAAGATACCGGGCGGAGCTCCTACAATGAGCAGTTCTTC	CASSQDTGRSSYNEQFF
TRBD1	few	TRBV18	TRBJ1-2	TGTGCCAGCTCACCAGCAGGGCAGGGGGAAAATGGCTACACCTTC	CASSPAGQGENGYTF
NA	NA	TRBV9	TRBJ1-3	TGTGCCAGCAGCGTCCTGAGCCTCTCTGGAAACACCATATATTTT	CASSVLSLSGNTIYF
NA	many	TRBV9	TRBJ1-6	TGTGCCAGCAGCGTAGGGTTGAACTCCTATAATTCACCCCTCCACTTT	CASSVGLNSYNSPLHF
NA	NA	TRBV7-2	TRBJ1-6	TGTGCCAGCAGCTTACAGCTAAATTCACCCCTCCACTTT	CASSLQLNSPLHF
TRBD1	NA	TRBV18	TRBJ2-3	TGTGCCAGCTCGCCCGACAGGGTTGAGCTGTATTTT	CASSPDRVELYF
TRBD2	NA	TRBV7-6	TRBJ2-5	TGTGCCAGCAGCCCACTAGCGGGGGTCGAGGAGACCCAGTACTTC	CASSPLAGVEETQYF
TRBD1	NA	TRBV30	TRBJ1-6	TGTGCCTGGAGTGAGGGACAGGCAAATTCACCCCTCCACTTT	CAWSEGQANSPLHF
NA	few	TRBV7-8	TRBJ2-7	TGTGCCAGCAGCTTAGAAAACGAGCAGTACTTC	CASSLENEQYF
NA	NA	TRBV29-1	TRBJ2-3	TGCAGCGTTGCTGGGGGGCGGGCAGATACGCAGTATTTT	CSVAGGRADTQYF
NA	few	TRBV9	TRBJ2-3	TGTGCCAGCAGCGTATGGCTAAACACAGATACGCAGTATTTT	CASSVWLNTDTQYF
TRBD1	many	TRBV2	TRBJ2-5	TGTGCCAGCAGCCAGACAGGGATCCAAGAGACCCAGTACTTC	CASSQTGIQETQYF
NA	NA	TRBV27	TRBJ1-2	TGTGCCAGCAGTTTATCCCTGGCAGGGGCTTGGTATGGCTACACCTTC	CASSLSLAGAWYGYTF
TRBD1	few	TRBV2	TRBJ2-1	TGTGCCAGCAGTTTGGACAGGGCCAATGAGCAGTTCTTC	CASSLDRANEQFF
NA	NA	TRBV9	TRBJ2-1	TGTGCCAGCAGCGTAGCTACAGGGAGCGACAACCCGCGGCACAATGAGCAGTTCTTC	CASSVATGSDNPRHNEQFF
NA	NA	TRBV28	TRBJ2-7	TGTGCCAGCACCTCTGGGCTAGGCTCCTACGAGCAGTACTTC	CASTSGLGSYEQYF
NA	few	TRBV11-2	TRBJ2-7	TGTGCCAGCAGCCCCGGGCAGGCCTCCTACGAGCAGTACTTC	CASSPGQASYEQYF
NA	NA	TRBV5-4	TRBJ1-2	TGTGCCAGCACCGTCGGTCAAGGTTATGGAAACTATGGCTACACCTTC	CASTVGQGYGNYGYTF
NA	few	TRBV6-5	TRBJ2-1	TGTGCCAGCAGTTACGGGACACTCAATGAGCAGTTCTTC	CASSYGTLNEQFF
NA	NA	TRBV7-9	TRBJ2-7	TGTGCCAGCAGCAAAAGCTCCGGGATTTCCTACGAGCAGTACTTC	CASSKSSGISYEQYF
TRBD2	NA	TRBV11-2	TRBJ2-1	TGTGCCAGCAGCTTATCGGGACTAGCGGGAAACTACAATGAGCAGTTCTTC	CASSLSGLAGNYNEQFF
NA	NA	TRBV7-2	TRBJ2-4	TGTGCCAGCAGCTCCCCCCTAGCCAAAAACATTCAGTACTTC	CASSSPLAKNIQYF
TRBD2	few	TRBV7-3	TRBJ2-3	TGTGCCAGCAGCTTAATGGCTAGCGGGGCCACAGATACGCAGTATTTT	CASSLMASGATDTQYF
NA	NA	TRBV29-1	TRBJ2-5	TGCAGCGTTCCAATTCACAGCTTGAAGGGGACCCAGTACTTC	CSVPIHSLKGTQYF
NA	NA	TRBV4-2	TRBJ2-3	TGTGCCAGCAGCCAAGATGTGGCTGGACAGCGCACAGATACGCAGTATTTT	CASSQDVAGQRTDTQYF